This T cell receptor beta chain was sequenced in a study of T cells in Graves' hyperthyroidism and ophthalmopathy. Newly diagnosed hyperthyroidism patients aged 18 to 65 years had disease lasting under 2 months. This clonotype was seen repeatedly, ten times or more. Its antigen is undetermined. Amplified regions were TCR beta CDR3 sequences from RNA transcripts. HTBI primers were the set used in a first-round RT-PCR of the TCR CDR3. TCRdb reprocessed the multiplex PCR reads via MiXCR and lists one record per CDR3 protein. The sample includes approximately 630,000 distinct CDR3 sequences, roughly 16% of them seen just once. Overall study results and limits: Model-based prediction identified ophthalmopathy a median approximately 6.2 months prior to its onset.

Per germline, CDR1 MNHNS and CDR2 SASEGT. With V trimmed by 5 bases and J by 9 bases, 10 bases remained unmatched. The CDR3 runs 16 residues. The V and J genes are TRBV6-1 and TRBJ1-6; 10 nucleotides align to TRBD1. Sequenced sample: blood. The TCR was taken from a woman in her twenties or thirties with Graves' hyperthyroidism. The CDR3 sequence is CASSPSPTGGPSPLHF. DNA for the CDR3: TGTGCCAGCAGTCCCTCCCCGACAGGGGGCCCTTCACCCCTCCACTTT.